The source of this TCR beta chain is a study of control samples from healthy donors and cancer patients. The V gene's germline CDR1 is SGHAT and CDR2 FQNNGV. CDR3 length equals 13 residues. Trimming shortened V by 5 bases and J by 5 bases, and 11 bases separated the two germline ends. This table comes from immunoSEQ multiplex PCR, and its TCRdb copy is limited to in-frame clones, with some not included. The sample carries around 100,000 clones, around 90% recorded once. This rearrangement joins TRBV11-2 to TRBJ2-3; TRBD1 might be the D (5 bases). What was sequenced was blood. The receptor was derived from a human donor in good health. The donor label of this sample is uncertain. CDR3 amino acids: CASSTYRGDTQYF. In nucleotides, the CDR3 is TGTGCCAGCAGCACCTATAGGGGAGATACGCAGTATTTT.